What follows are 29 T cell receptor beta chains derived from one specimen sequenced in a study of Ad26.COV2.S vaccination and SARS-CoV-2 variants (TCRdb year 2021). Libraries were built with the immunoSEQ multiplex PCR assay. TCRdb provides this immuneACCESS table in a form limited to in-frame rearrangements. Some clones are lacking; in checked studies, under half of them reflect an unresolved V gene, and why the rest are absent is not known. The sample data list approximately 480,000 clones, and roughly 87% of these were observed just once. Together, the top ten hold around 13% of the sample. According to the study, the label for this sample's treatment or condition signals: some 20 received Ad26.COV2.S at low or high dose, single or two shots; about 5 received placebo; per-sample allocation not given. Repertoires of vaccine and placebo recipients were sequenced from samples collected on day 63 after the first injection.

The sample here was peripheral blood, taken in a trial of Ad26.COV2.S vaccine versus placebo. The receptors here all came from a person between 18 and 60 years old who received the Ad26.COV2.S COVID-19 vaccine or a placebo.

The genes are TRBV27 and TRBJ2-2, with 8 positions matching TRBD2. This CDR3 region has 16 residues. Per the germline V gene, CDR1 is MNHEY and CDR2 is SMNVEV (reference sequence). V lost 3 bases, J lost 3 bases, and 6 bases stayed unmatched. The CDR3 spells CASSFLLAGHTGELFF. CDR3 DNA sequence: TGTGCCAGCAGTTTCCTTCTAGCGGGCCACACCGGGGAGCTGTTTTTT.

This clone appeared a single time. CDR3 nucleotide sequence: TGCGCCAGCAGCCCCAAACTGGGGGCGGGAGGGCCTGGCACCGGGGAGCTGTTTTTT. This translates into CASSPKLGAGGPGTGELFF. This rearrangement joins TRBV5-1 to TRBJ2-2; 9 nucleotides align to TRBD2. The junction had 17 bases not matched to a gene; V was cut back by 4 bases and J by 4 bases. CDR3 length equals 19 residues. Germline CDR1 and CDR2: SGHRS and YFSETQ.

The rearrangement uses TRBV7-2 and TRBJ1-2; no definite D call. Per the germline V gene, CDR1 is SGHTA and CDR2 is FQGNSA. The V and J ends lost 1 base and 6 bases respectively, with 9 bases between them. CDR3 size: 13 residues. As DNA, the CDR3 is TGTGCCAGCAGCTTAGTTGGGAGGGATGGCTACACCTTC. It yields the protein CASSLVGRDGYTF.

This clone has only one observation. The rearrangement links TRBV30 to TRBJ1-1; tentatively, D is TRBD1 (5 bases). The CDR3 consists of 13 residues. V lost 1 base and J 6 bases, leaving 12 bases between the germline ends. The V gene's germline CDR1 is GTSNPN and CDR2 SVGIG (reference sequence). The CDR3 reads CAWSERGTPEAFF. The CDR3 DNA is TGTGCCTGGAGTGAGAGGGGAACCCCTGAAGCTTTCTTT.

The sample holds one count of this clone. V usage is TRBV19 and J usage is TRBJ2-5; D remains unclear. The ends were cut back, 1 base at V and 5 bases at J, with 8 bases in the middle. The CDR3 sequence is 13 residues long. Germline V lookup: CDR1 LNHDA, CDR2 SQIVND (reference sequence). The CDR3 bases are TGTGCCAGTAGTATAGCTGAGTTGGAGACCCAGTACTTC. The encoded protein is CASSIAELETQYF.

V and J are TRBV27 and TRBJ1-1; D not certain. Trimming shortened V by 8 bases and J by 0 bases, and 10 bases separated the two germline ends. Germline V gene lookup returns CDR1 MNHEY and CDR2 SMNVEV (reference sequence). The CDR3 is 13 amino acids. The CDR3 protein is CASRPFMNTEAFF. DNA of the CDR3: TGTGCCAGCCGGCCCTTCATGAACACTGAAGCTTTCTTT.

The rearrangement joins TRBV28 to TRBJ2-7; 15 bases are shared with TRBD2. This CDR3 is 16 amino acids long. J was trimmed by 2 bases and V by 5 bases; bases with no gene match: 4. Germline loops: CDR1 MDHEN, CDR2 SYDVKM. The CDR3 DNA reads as TGTGCCAGCAGTGGGGGGACTAGCGGGAGGACCTACGAGCAGTACTTC. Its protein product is CASSGGTSGRTYEQYF.

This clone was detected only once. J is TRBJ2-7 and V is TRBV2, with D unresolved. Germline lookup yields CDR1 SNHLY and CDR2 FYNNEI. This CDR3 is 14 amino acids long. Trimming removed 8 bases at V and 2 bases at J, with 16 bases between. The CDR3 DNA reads TGTGCCAGCGGTGGTTTCGTGGCCCCCTACGAGCAGTACTTC. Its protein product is CASGGFVAPYEQYF.

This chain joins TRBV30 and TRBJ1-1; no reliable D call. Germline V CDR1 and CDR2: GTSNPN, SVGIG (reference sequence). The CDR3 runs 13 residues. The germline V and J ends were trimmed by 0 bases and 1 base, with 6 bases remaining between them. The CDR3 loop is CAWSVNSNTEAFF. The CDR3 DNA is TGTGCCTGGAGTGTAAACTCGAACACTGAAGCTTTCTTT. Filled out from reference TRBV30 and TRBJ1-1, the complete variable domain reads SQTIHQWPATLVQPVGSPLSLECTVEGTSNPNLYWYRQAAGRGLQLLFYSVGIGQISSEVPQNLSASRPQDRQFILSSKKLLLSDSGFYLCAWSVNSNTEAFFGQGTRLTVV.

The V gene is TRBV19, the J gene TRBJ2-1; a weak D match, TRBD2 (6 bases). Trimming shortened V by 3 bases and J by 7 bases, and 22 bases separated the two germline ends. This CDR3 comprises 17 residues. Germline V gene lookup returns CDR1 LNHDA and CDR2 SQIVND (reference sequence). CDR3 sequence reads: CASSIRSSGLAQNEQFF. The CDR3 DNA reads TGTGCCAGTAGTATTCGCAGTAGCGGACTGGCCCAAAATGAGCAGTTCTTC.

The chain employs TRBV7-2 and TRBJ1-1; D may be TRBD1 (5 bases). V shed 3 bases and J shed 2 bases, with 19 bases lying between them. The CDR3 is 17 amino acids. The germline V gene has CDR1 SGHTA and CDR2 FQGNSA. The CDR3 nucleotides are TGTGCCAGCAGCTTGGGGCAGGTCGATCCGAGAAACACTGAAGCTTTCTTT. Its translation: CASSLGQVDPRNTEAFF. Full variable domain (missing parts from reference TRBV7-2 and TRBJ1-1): GAGVSQSPSNKVTEKGKDVELRCDPISGHTALYWYRQSLGQGLEFLIYFQGNSAPDKSGLPSDRFSAERTGGSVSTLTIQRTQQEDSAVYLCASSLGQVDPRNTEAFFGQGTRLTVV.

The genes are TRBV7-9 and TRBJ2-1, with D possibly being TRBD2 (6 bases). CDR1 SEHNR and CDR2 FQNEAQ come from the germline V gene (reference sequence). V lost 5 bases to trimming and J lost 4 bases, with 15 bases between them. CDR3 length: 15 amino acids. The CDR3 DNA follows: TGTGCCAGCAGCCCCACTAGCCCCGGATACAATGAGCAGTTCTTC. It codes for CASSPTSPGYNEQFF. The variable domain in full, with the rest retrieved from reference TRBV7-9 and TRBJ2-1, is DTGVSQNPRHKITKRGQNVTFRCDPISEHNRLYWYRQTLGQGPEFLTYFQNEAQLEKSRLLSDRFSAERPKGSFSTLEIQRTEQGDSAMYLCASSPTSPGYNEQFFGPGTRLTVL.

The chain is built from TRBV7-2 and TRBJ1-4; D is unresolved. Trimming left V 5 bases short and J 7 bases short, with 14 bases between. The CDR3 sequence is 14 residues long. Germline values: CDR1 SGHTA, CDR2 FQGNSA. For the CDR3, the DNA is TGTGCCAGCAGCCCGGGTCCCCTCGGTGAAAAACTGTTTTTT. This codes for CASSPGPLGEKLFF.

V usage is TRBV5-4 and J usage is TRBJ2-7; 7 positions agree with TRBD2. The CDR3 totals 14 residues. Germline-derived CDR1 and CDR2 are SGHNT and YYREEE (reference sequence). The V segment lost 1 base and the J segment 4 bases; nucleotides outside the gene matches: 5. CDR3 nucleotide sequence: TGTGCCAGCAGCTTGAGCGGGACCGCATACGAGCAGTACTTC. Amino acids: CASSLSGTAYEQYF.

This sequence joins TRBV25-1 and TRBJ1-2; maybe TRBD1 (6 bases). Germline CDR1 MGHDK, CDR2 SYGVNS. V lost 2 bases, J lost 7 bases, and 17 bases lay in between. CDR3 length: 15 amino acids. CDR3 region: CASSERLSGHGGYTF. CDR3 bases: TGTGCCAGCAGTGAACGACTCTCGGGACATGGTGGCTACACCTTC.

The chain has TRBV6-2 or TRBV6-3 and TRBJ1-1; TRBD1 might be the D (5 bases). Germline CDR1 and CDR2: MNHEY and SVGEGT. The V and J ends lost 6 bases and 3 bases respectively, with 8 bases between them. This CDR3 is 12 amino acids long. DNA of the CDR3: TGTGCCAGCAGCAGGGTTGACACTGAAGCTTTCTTT. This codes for CASSRVDTEAFF.

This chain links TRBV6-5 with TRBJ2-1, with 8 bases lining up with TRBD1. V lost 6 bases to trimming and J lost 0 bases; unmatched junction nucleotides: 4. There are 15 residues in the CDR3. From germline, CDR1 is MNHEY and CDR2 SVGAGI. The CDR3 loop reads CASRDRGSSYNEQFF. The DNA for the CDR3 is TGTGCCAGCAGAGACAGGGGTAGCTCCTACAATGAGCAGTTCTTC.

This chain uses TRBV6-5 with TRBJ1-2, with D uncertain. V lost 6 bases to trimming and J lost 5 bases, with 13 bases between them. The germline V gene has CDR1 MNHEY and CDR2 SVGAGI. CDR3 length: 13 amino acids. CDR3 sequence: CASSRTGFYGYTF. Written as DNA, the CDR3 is TGTGCCAGCAGCCGAACCGGGTTTTATGGCTACACCTTC.

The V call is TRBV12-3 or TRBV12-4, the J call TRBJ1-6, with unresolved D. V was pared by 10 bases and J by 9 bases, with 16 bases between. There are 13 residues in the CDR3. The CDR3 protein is CATQRLAASPLHF. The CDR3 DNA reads TGTGCCACCCAGAGGCTCGCAGCTTCACCCCTCCACTTT.

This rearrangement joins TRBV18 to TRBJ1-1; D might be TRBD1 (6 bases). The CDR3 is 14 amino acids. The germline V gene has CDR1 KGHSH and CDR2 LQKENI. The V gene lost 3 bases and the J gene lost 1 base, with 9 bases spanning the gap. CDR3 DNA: TGTGCCAGCTCACCGCCCAGGGGGAACACTGAAGCTTTCTTT. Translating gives CASSPPRGNTEAFF.

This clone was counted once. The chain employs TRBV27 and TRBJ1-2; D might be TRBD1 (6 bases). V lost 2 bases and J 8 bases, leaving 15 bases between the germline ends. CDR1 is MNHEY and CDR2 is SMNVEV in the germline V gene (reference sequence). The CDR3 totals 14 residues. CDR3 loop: CASSLGGGGGGYTF. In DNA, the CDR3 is TGTGCCAGCAGTTTAGGTGGGGGCGGGGGAGGCTACACCTTC.

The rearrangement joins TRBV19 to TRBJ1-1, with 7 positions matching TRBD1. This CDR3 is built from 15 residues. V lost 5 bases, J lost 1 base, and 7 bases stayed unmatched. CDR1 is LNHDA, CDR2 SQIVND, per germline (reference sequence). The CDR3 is CASSARTGPNTEAFF. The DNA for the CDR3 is TGTGCCAGTAGTGCTCGGACAGGCCCGAACACTGAAGCTTTCTTT.

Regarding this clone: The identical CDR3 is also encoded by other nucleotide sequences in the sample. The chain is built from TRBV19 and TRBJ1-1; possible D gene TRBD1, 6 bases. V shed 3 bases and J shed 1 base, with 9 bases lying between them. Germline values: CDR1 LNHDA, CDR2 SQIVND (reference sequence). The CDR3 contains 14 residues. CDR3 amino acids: CASSIQGTNTEAFF. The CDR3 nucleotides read TGTGCCAGTAGTATCCAGGGGACGAACACTGAAGCTTTCTTT.

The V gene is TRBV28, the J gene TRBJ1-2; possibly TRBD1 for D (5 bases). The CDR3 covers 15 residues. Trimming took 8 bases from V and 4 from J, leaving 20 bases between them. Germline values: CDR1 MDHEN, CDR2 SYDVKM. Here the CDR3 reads CASCPSGTASYGYTF. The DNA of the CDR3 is TGTGCCAGCTGCCCATCCGGGACCGCTTCCTATGGCTACACCTTC.

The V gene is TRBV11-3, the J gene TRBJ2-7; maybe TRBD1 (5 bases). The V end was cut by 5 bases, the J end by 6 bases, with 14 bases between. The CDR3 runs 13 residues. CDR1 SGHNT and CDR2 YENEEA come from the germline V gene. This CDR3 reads CASSPPGKSEQYF. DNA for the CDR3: TGTGCCAGCAGCCCGCCAGGGAAGAGCGAGCAGTACTTC.

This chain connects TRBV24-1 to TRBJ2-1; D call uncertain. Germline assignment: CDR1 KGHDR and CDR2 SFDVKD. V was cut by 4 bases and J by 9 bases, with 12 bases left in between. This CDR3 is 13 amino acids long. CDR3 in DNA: TGTGCCACCAGTGACTATTACCTCTCTGAGCAGTTCTTC. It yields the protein CATSDYYLSEQFF.

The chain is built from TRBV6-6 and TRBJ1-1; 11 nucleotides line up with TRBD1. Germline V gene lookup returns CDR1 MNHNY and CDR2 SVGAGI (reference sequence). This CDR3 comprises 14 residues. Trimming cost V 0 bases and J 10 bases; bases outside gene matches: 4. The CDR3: CASSYSGTGGGAFF. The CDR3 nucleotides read TGTGCCAGCAGTTACTCGGGGACAGGGGGGGGAGCTTTCTTT.

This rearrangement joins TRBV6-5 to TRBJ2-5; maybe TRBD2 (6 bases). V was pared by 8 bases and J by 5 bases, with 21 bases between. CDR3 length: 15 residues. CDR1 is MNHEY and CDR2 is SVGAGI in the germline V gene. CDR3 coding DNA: TGTGCCAGCTCTCTGTACCGCGGGGTGGGGGAGACCCAGTACTTC. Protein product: CASSLYRGVGETQYF.

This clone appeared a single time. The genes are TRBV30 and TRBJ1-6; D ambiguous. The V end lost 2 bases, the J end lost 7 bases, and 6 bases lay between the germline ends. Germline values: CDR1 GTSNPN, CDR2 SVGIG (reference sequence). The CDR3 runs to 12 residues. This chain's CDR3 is CAWSSLNSPLHF. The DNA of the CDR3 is TGTGCCTGGAGTTCCCTCAATTCACCCCTCCACTTT.